A selection of T cell receptor beta chains follows, all from one sample in a study of prognosis after radiotherapy for stage I lung cancer. TCRdb analysed the multiplex PCR reads with MiXCR anew, one entry per CDR3 protein. The table includes some 15,000 distinct CDR3 sequences, roughly 28% detected once. Sequencing was performed on PBMCs, taken before or after stereotactic body radiation therapy (not recorded which). The receptor set was obtained from a donor at least 50 years old with non-small cell lung cancer. The conserved cysteine and the conserved F or W are not part of the CDR3 here.

V gene,J gene,CDR3 protein
TRBV2,TRBJ1-5,ASSEVAGAQPQH
TRBV20-1,TRBJ2-2,SSEGTYTGELF
TRBV6-4,TRBJ2-7,ASSEWARSTGEQY
TRBV7-6,TRBJ2-1,ASSVTFSGRAYNEQF
TRBV5-4,TRBJ1-2,ASSLAGPNYGYT
TRBV20-1,TRBJ2-1,SASGIGRSYNEQF
TRBV7-6,TRBJ2-7,ASSTSSGLAATYEQY
TRBV10-3,TRBJ1-1,AAKQGVQGNTEAF
TRBV6-1,TRBJ2-2,ASSSGGAIDTGELF
TRBV2,TRBJ1-3,ASSDRRNTIY
TRBV5-1,TRBJ1-3,ASSLDGAGNTIY
TRBV27,TRBJ1-2,ASSLSGQSHGYT
TRBV5-4,TRBJ2-7,ASSPGISSYEQY
TRBV7-9,TRBJ2-1,ASSGQSYNEQF
TRBV12-3/TRBV12-4,TRBJ1-5,AISLGGGQPQH
TRBV28,TRBJ1-2,ASGTGGGYGYT
TRBV6-1,TRBJ1-5,ASGTGRNQPQH
TRBV7-3,TRBJ2-7,ASSPQGQGGEQY
TRBV27,TRBJ1-1,ASSLFSGTEAF
TRBV28,TRBJ2-2,ASWAGEGTGELF
TRBV4-1,TRBJ2-6,ASSVPGANVLT
TRBV7-2,TRBJ2-7,ASSLARRGEQY
TRBV6-4,TRBJ1-1,ASSDGRNTEAF
TRBV20-1,TRBJ2-7,SAIRGATSYGQY
TRBV20-1,TRBJ2-2,SARIELAEMNTGELF
TRBV11-2,TRBJ2-7,ASSFHFQGEAYEQY
TRBV27,TRBJ1-6,ASSTSPRSPLH
TRBV12-3/TRBV12-4,TRBJ2-5,FSTLEVRETQY
TRBV6-4,TRBJ1-4,ASSWDRDNEKLF
TRBV6-1,TRBJ2-2,ASIQIGGAGELF
TRBV6-1,TRBJ2-2,ASSRSGRASTGELF
TRBV12-3/TRBV12-4,TRBJ2-7,DSSTNVLYEQY
TRBV20-1,TRBJ2-7,SARALTTGSQY
TRBV6-1,TRBJ1-5,ASRHTQGVGQPQH
TRBV19,TRBJ1-5,ATSKPSGTGVGNQPQH
TRBV20-1,TRBJ2-1,SATGSRTSSYNEQF
TRBV5-1,TRBJ2-3,ASSDRLSTDTQY
TRBV11-2,TRBJ2-7,ASSLGGSGRAYEQY
TRBV7-2,TRBJ2-7,ASSYRPRPGVRYEQY
TRBV20-1,TRBJ1-2,SARAPGQTYGYN
TRBV20-1,TRBJ2-1,SARTSGNNEQF